This passage covers 18 T cell receptor beta chains from one sample sequenced in a study of T cell responses to AZD1222 COVID-19 vaccine. The protocol was immunoSEQ multiplex PCR, while the TCRdb copy is restricted to in-frame clones and leaves out a portion. The sample holds about 270,000 clones, around 93% seen once. The sample in question was peripheral blood, obtained 28 days after the second AZD1222 dose. These TCRs come from an adult who received the AZD1222 COVID-19 vaccine.

The V call is TRBV29-1, the J call TRBJ2-7; tentatively, D is TRBD1 (6 bases). V was shortened by 4 bases and J by 2 bases, with 15 bases between the two germline ends. The CDR3 is made up of 14 amino acids. Germline V gene lookup returns CDR1 SQVTM and CDR2 ANQGSEA. CDR3 loop: CSVVNRVSPYEQYF. In DNA, the CDR3 is TGCAGCGTTGTTAACAGGGTGAGCCCCTACGAGCAGTACTTC.

The V call is TRBV2, the J call TRBJ1-1, with 7 nucleotides matching TRBD1. Germline CDR1 reads SNHLY; CDR2 reads FYNNEI. The CDR3 runs to 18 residues. The J segment lost 3 bases and the V segment lost 0 bases, leaving 13 bases of the junction unmatched. CDR3 DNA sequence: TGTGCCAGCAGTGAAGCTGGGAAGGGGGCCGTGGGAGACACTGAAGCTTTCTTT. Translation: CASSEAGKGAVGDTEAFF.

The V call is TRBV5-5, the J call TRBJ1-6, with 8 bases matching TRBD1. V lost 4 bases to trimming and J lost 3 bases; unmatched junction nucleotides: 3. In germline, CDR1 is SGHKS, CDR2 YYEKEE (reference sequence). CDR3 length: 15 amino acids. DNA for the CDR3: TGTGCCAGCAGCCTGGACAGGGTCTATAATTCACCCCTCCACTTT. This gives the protein CASSLDRVYNSPLHF. The whole variable domain, remainder taken from reference TRBV5-5 and TRBJ1-6, is DAGVTQSPTHLIKTRGQQVTLRCSPISGHKSVSWYQQVLGQGPQFIFQYYEKEERGRGNFPDRFSARQFPNYSSELNVNALLLGDSALYLCASSLDRVYNSPLHFGNGTRLTVT.

The V gene is TRBV7-7, the J gene TRBJ2-7; 7 bases map to TRBD2. The CDR3 length is 13 residues. Germline V gene sequence: CDR1 SSHAT, CDR2 FNYEAQ (reference sequence). Trimming at V came to 4 bases and at J to 7 bases, leaving 7 bases not matched to a gene. The CDR3: CASSSAGVGEQYF. As DNA, the CDR3 is TGTGCCAGCAGCTCCGCGGGGGTCGGGGAGCAGTACTTC. Full variable domain (rest looked up from reference TRBV7-7 and TRBJ2-7): GAGVSQSPRYKVTKRGQDVTLRCDPISSHATLYWYQQALGQGPEFLTYFNYEAQPDKSGLPSDRFSAERPEGSISTLTIQRTEQRDSAMYRCASSSAGVGEQYFGPGTRLTVT.

The V gene is TRBV28, the J gene TRBJ2-1; 7 bases are a match to TRBD2. This CDR3 contains 16 residues. With V trimmed by 4 bases and J by 10 bases, 16 bases remained unmatched. Germline V gene lookup returns CDR1 MDHEN and CDR2 SYDVKM. CDR3 coding DNA: TGTGCCAGCAGTTCCCTCCGGACCTATTGGGGAGGGGAGCAGTTCTTC. Residues: CASSSLRTYWGGEQFF.

V gene TRBV6-1 combines with J gene TRBJ2-3; D is unclear. This CDR3 has 15 residues. Trimming removed 0 bases from V and 2 bases from J, with 9 bases in between. Germline V gene data show CDR1 as MNHNS and CDR2 as SASEGT. The CDR3 is CASSEAMVNTDTQYF. The CDR3 bases are TGTGCCAGCAGTGAAGCGATGGTGAACACAGATACGCAGTATTTT.

The chain couples TRBV4-1 to TRBJ1-4; 7 nucleotides align to TRBD1. Trimming took 4 bases from V and 7 from J; bases not matched to a gene: 12. The CDR3 is 16 residues long. The germline gives CDR1 MGHRA, CDR2 YSYEKL. The chain's CDR3 is CASSLRYGTDSEKLFF. Here the CDR3 DNA reads TGCGCCAGCAGCCTAAGATATGGGACAGACAGTGAAAAACTGTTTTTT.

There are many counts of this clone. V gene TRBV24-1 combines with J gene TRBJ1-1, with D unclear. Germline CDR1 KGHDR, CDR2 SFDVKD. The CDR3 runs to 14 residues. Trimming took 2 bases from V and 2 from J, leaving 8 bases between them. This CDR3 reads CATSDSRGNTEAFF. The CDR3 DNA is TGTGCCACCAGTGATTCGCGGGGTAACACTGAAGCTTTCTTT.

V gene TRBV27 combines with J gene TRBJ1-1, with 7 positions matching TRBD1. Germline CDR1 is MNHEY and CDR2 is SMNVEV (reference sequence). CDR3 length: 15 amino acids. V lost 3 bases, J lost 1 base, and 5 bases stayed unmatched. CDR3: CASSLTGLGNTEAFF. CDR3 DNA: TGTGCCAGCAGTTTGACAGGGCTCGGGAACACTGAAGCTTTCTTT.

The chain has TRBV4-1 and TRBJ1-1; 7 nucleotides match TRBD1. V dropped 3 bases and J dropped 4; count of bases not matched to a gene: 11. CDR3 size: 16 residues. The germline CDR1 and CDR2 sequences are MGHRA and YSYEKL. CDR3 sequence (DNA): TGCGCCAGCAGCCACCCTGGGAGGGGGCAGCGCACTGAAGCTTTCTTT. It specifies CASSHPGRGQRTEAFF.

The V and J genes are TRBV3-1 (or the pseudogene TRBV3-2) and TRBJ2-5; 9 nucleotides agree with TRBD2. Germline CDR1 is LGHDT and CDR2 is YNNKEL (reference sequence). V lost 3 bases, J lost 5 bases, and 7 bases stayed unmatched. The CDR3 has 15 amino acids. The CDR3 is CASSHGGGAVETQYF. In DNA, the CDR3 is TGTGCCAGCAGCCATGGCGGGGGGGCTGTGGAGACCCAGTACTTC.

The rearrangement joins TRBV3-1 (or the pseudogene TRBV3-2) to TRBJ2-7, with no clear D. Trimming left V 4 bases short and J 4 bases short, with 14 bases between. The germline CDR1 and CDR2 sequences are LGHDT and YNNKEL (reference sequence). The CDR3 loop spans 14 amino acids. The CDR3, as DNA: TGTGCCAGCAGCCCCAATCCGGGTCCTTACGAGCAGTACTTC. The encoded protein is CASSPNPGPYEQYF.

V gene TRBV5-1 combines with J gene TRBJ1-1; D uncertain. V lost 2 bases and J 1 base, leaving 9 bases between the germline ends. The germline gives CDR1 SGHRS, CDR2 YFSETQ. CDR3 size: 14 residues. This CDR3 is CASSFGYPNTEAFF. The CDR3 DNA sequence: TGCGCCAGCAGCTTTGGCTACCCGAACACTGAAGCTTTCTTT.

J is TRBJ1-2 and V is TRBV28; D not resolved. This CDR3 spans 15 amino acids. Trimming removed 6 bases from V and 4 bases from J, with 18 bases in between. Germline-derived CDR1 and CDR2 are MDHEN and SYDVKM. CDR3 sequence reads: CASSGSTESSYGYTF. The CDR3 nucleotides read TGTGCCAGCAGCGGGTCGACGGAGTCGTCCTATGGCTACACCTTC.

As regards this clone: The conserved phenylalanine or tryptophan is not found at the CDR3 terminus, so this likely reflects a read error. It is unclear where the CDR3 begins or ends on the DNA, so no DNA is shown, and the CDR3 is as TCRdb lists it. The J gene is TRBJ2-7, the V gene TRBV6-9; the table calls TRBD1, which could not be checked here. Germline CDR1 and CDR2: MNHGY and SVAAGI. The CDR3 comprises 11 residues, both ends counted. The CDR3 region is CASPRLTGTPI.

This clone has a single count. This chain uses TRBV7-6 with TRBJ1-3, with D unresolved. Germline loops: CDR1 SGHVS, CDR2 FNYEAQ. V was shortened by 1 base and J by 0 bases, with 7 bases between the two germline ends. This CDR3 is built from 15 residues. The CDR3 DNA sequence: TGTGCCAGCAGCTTAGACGACGGCTCTGGAAACACCATATATTTT. It is translated as CASSLDDGSGNTIYF.

The chain has TRBV19 and TRBJ1-1; D may be TRBD1 (5 bases). Deletions cut 1 base from V and 5 bases from J, with 11 bases between. CDR3 size: 14 residues. Germline V gene lookup returns CDR1 LNHDA and CDR2 SQIVND (reference sequence). The CDR3 nucleotides read TGTGCCAGTAGTATAGTCCGGGGGAGAACTGAAGCTTTCTTT. This encodes CASSIVRGRTEAFF.

The rearrangement uses TRBV5-4 and TRBJ1-4; possibly TRBD1 for D (6 bases). Trimming left V 4 bases short and J 0 bases short, with 16 bases between. The germline CDR1 and CDR2 sequences are SGHNT and YYREEE (reference sequence). CDR3 size: 17 residues. Written as DNA, the CDR3 is TGTGCCAGCAGCCCCGGAGGGACACTAGCAACTAATGAAAAACTGTTTTTT. Translating gives CASSPGGTLATNEKLFF.